This T cell receptor beta chain was identified during a study of response to subunit inactivated influenza vaccine. One entry per CDR3 protein results from TCRdb running MiXCR on the RT-PCR reads. This table holds roughly 540,000 distinct CDR3 sequences, approximately 22% found once. Trimming cost V 2 bases and J 7 bases, with 17 bases left between them. The CDR3 is 15 residues long. CDR1 and CDR2 (germline): SGHTA, FQGNSA. A further study also used this sample, focusing on T cells expressing NK-cell markers. That study reports: With UMIs, 5'RACE template switching was used to make TCR beta cDNA. Sorted CD3+CD56+NKG2C+, CD3+CD56+NKG2C- and CD3+CD56-NKG2C+ T-cell subsets were beta-chain profiled. Out of eight donors sequenced, seven tested HCMV-seropositive and the remaining one seronegative. It remained uncertain whether the expanded NKG2C+ T cell clones were specific for HCMV antigens.

The sequence derives from a man aged 45-60 years who received an inactivated influenza vaccine. The rearrangement uses TRBV7-2 and TRBJ1-2; D remains ambiguous. This material consisted of CD4+ T cells sorted from PBMCs, taken 12 days after vaccination. CDR3 DNA: TGTGCCAGCAGCTTATCCGGTAAAAGAGGCGCTGGCTACACCTTC. Translated: CASSLSGKRGAGYTF. The full variable domain, in which reference TRBV7-2 and TRBJ1-2 provide the parts outside the CDR3, is GAGVSQSPSNKVTEKGKDVELRCDPISGHTALYWYRQSLGQGLEFLIYFQGNSAPDKSGLPSDRFSAERTGGSVSTLTIQRTQQEDSAVYLCASSLSGKRGAGYTFGSGTRLTVV.